Shown below are 19 T cell receptor beta chains from a single sample sequenced in a study of graft-versus-host responses after intestinal transplantation. Their target antigens are unknown. The repertoire was sequenced with immunoSEQ multiplex PCR; TCRdb's copy has only in-frame clones and lacks some. The sample lists 100,000 or so clones; more than 85% were seen once. The source material was unstimulated CD4+ T cells sorted from spleen or lymph node cells, sampled before intestinal transplant. All receptors derive from a human donor who received an intestinal transplant.

This chain uses TRBV5-1 with TRBJ2-5, with 8 bases fitting TRBD1. The J call may not be correct, given that the DNA end is closer to TRBJ2-7. CDR1 and CDR2 (germline): SGHRS, YFSETQ. CDR3 length equals 15 residues. CDR3 DNA: TGCGCCAGCAGCCCGGGGGACAGGCTCTCCTACGAGCAGTACTTC. The encoded protein is CASSPGDRLSYEQYF.

The chain has TRBV5-6 and TRBJ2-3; TRBD1 is a possible D gene (6 bases). The ends were cut back, 5 bases at V and 4 bases at J, with 20 bases in the middle. Per the germline V gene, CDR1 is SGHDT and CDR2 is YYEEEE. The CDR3 length is 16 residues. The CDR3 spells CASRSGTSLGADTQYF. The CDR3 coding sequence is TGTGCCAGCAGATCCGGGACAAGCCTGGGCGCAGATACGCAGTATTTT.

This clone appeared a few times. The chain combines TRBV6-5 with TRBJ1-1; TRBD1 aligns across 9 bases. This CDR3 comprises 15 residues. Looked up from germline, CDR1 is MNHEY and CDR2 is SVGAGI. The V and J ends lost 6 bases and 3 bases, in that order; junction bases with no gene match: 8. This CDR3 reads CASSPQGAGYTEAFF. The CDR3 region has the DNA TGTGCCAGCAGCCCACAGGGGGCTGGGTACACTGAAGCTTTCTTT.

CDR3 protein: CASSSHRGRNTEAFF. CDR3 bases: TGTGCCAGCAGTTCTCACAGGGGGCGGAACACTGAAGCTTTCTTT. This rearrangement joins TRBV6-5 to TRBJ1-1, with 9 bases that match TRBD1. V shed 4 bases and J 1 base; nucleotides not matched to a gene: 4. Germline CDR1 MNHEY, CDR2 SVGAGI. This CDR3 comprises 15 residues.

The chain joins TRBV18 to TRBJ1-2; 10 positions match TRBD1. Germline V gene sequence: CDR1 KGHSH, CDR2 LQKENI. J was trimmed by 3 bases and V by 1 base; bases with no gene match: 5. This CDR3 has 16 residues. The CDR3 protein is CASSPLGQGGDYGYTF. The CDR3 nucleotides are TGTGCCAGCTCACCACTCGGACAGGGGGGGGACTATGGCTACACCTTC.

V is TRBV6-6 and J is TRBJ1-2; TRBD1 matches at 8 bases. V lost 2 bases to trimming and J lost 7 bases; unmatched junction nucleotides: 6. The CDR3 runs 14 residues. Germline V gives CDR1 MNHNY, CDR2 SVGAGI (reference sequence). The CDR3 reads CASSYPRQGPGYTF. For the CDR3, the DNA is TGTGCCAGCAGTTACCCGAGACAGGGGCCTGGCTACACCTTC.

The chain is built from TRBV28 and TRBJ2-7, with TRBD2 matching 8 bases. Unmatched junction bases numbered 17, after V lost 5 bases and J lost 11 bases. Germline loops: CDR1 MDHEN, CDR2 SYDVKM. This CDR3 region has 15 residues. The CDR3 DNA reads as TGTGCCAGCAGTCCCCTAGGTGGGAGCGGGAGAAAAGAGTACTTC. This encodes CASSPLGGSGRKEYF.

The V gene is TRBV5-1, the J gene TRBJ2-5; 7 nucleotides match TRBD1. Germline V gene data show CDR1 as SGHRS and CDR2 as YFSETQ. Unmatched junction bases numbered 0, after V lost 0 bases and J lost 1 base. The CDR3 sequence is 14 residues long. The CDR3 spells CASSLGQGQETQYF. The CDR3 DNA follows: TGCGCCAGCAGCTTGGGACAGGGCCAAGAGACCCAGTACTTC. Full variable domain (outside the CDR3, taken from reference TRBV5-1 and TRBJ2-5): KAGVTQTPRYLIKTRGQQVTLSCSPISGHRSVSWYQQTPGQGLQFLFEYFSETQRNKGNFPGRFSGRQFSNSRSEMNVSTLELGDSALYLCASSLGQGQETQYFGPGTRLLVL.

The J gene is TRBJ2-3, the V gene TRBV4-1; 7 bases agree with TRBD1. CDR1 and CDR2 (germline): MGHRA, YSYEKL. The CDR3 is 17 residues long. Trimming removed 2 bases from V and 5 bases from J; junction bases left unmatched: 13. The CDR3 bases are TGCGCCAGCAGCCAAACCCTCCGACAGGGAACGGGAGATACGCAGTATTTT. The encoded protein is CASSQTLRQGTGDTQYF.

The rearrangement links TRBV7-2 to TRBJ2-7, with D perhaps TRBD2 (5 bases). The germline gives CDR1 SGHTA, CDR2 FQGNSA. The ends were cut back, 0 bases at V and 3 bases at J, with 9 bases in the middle. The CDR3 extends over 14 amino acids. The CDR3 loop is CASSLAGGGYEQYF. The DNA for the CDR3 is TGTGCCAGCAGCTTAGCGGGTGGAGGCTACGAGCAGTACTTC.

The chain employs TRBV28 and TRBJ1-1, with a tentative D call TRBD1 (5 bases). The CDR3 covers 13 residues. Germline loops: CDR1 MDHEN, CDR2 SYDVKM. Trimming took 2 bases from V and 6 from J, leaving 10 bases between them. CDR3: CASSLIQGSEAFF. CDR3 DNA: TGTGCCAGCAGTTTAATTCAGGGCTCTGAAGCTTTCTTT.

This chain connects TRBV18 to TRBJ1-5; possible D gene TRBD1, 5 bases. From germline, CDR1 is KGHSH and CDR2 LQKENI. V shed 6 bases and J shed 0 bases, with 9 bases lying between them. This CDR3 spans 14 amino acids. CDR3 DNA: TGTGCCAGCTCGCCGCAGGGTAGCAATCAGCCCCAGCATTTT. Residues: CASSPQGSNQPQHF.

The V call is TRBV18, the J call TRBJ1-2, with TRBD1 as a possible D gene (6 bases). Germline CDR1 is KGHSH and CDR2 is LQKENI. The CDR3 extends over 14 amino acids. V was trimmed by 2 bases and J by 5 bases, leaving 12 bases between them. The CDR3 loop is CASSPVKDSYGYTF. In nucleotides, the CDR3 is TGTGCCAGCTCACCAGTCAAGGACAGTTATGGCTACACCTTC.

V is TRBV5-1 and J is TRBJ2-1, with 8 bases lining up with TRBD1. This CDR3 is built from 15 residues. Per the germline V gene, CDR1 is SGHRS and CDR2 is YFSETQ. The trim removed 7 bases at V and 0 bases at J, leaving 6 bases unmatched. For the CDR3, the DNA is TGCGCCAGCGGCAGGGGGCTCCCCTCCTACAATGAGCAGTTCTTC. It yields the protein CASGRGLPSYNEQFF. The full variable domain, its missing parts supplied by reference TRBV5-1 and TRBJ2-1, is KAGVTQTPRYLIKTRGQQVTLSCSPISGHRSVSWYQQTPGQGLQFLFEYFSETQRNKGNFPGRFSGRQFSNSRSEMNVSTLELGDSALYLCASGRGLPSYNEQFFGPGTRLTVL.

The rearrangement joins TRBV6-6 to TRBJ1-6, with D uncertain. Germline V gives CDR1 MNHNY, CDR2 SVGAGI (reference sequence). CDR3 size: 15 residues. V shed 6 bases and J shed 6 bases, with 15 bases lying between them. This chain's CDR3 is CASSSGSQINSPLHF. The CDR3, as DNA: TGTGCCAGCAGCTCCGGATCACAGATTAATTCACCCCTCCACTTT.

The rearrangement uses TRBV28 and TRBJ1-4, with D perhaps matching TRBD1 (6 bases). CDR1 is MDHEN and CDR2 is SYDVKM in the germline V gene. The V and J ends lost 4 bases and 4 bases respectively, with 13 bases between them. The CDR3 loop spans 15 amino acids. The CDR3 coding sequence is TGTGCCAGCAGTTCGGGGGGCCCGAGTAATGAAAAACTGTTTTTT. Its translation is CASSSGGPSNEKLFF. Using reference TRBV28 and TRBJ1-4 for the parts outside the CDR3, the full variable domain is DVKVTQSSRYLVKRTGEKVFLECVQDMDHENMFWYRQDPGLGLRLIYFSYDVKMKEKGDIPEGYSVSREKKERFSLILESASTNQTSMYLCASSSGGPSNEKLFFGSGTQLSVL.

The CDR3, as DNA: TGTGCCAGCAGCTTGGGGCCATCCACAGATACGCAGTATTTT. Amino acid sequence: CASSLGPSTDTQYF. This chain uses TRBV5-6 with TRBJ2-3; D is unclear. CDR3 length: 14 amino acids. With 0 bases removed from V and 2 bases from J, the gap between germline ends came to 7 bases. Germline CDR1 is SGHDT and CDR2 is YYEEEE.

As for this clone: Other DNA sequences in this specimen translate into the identical CDR3. The chain recombines TRBV7-2 with TRBJ2-7; 12 bases line up with TRBD2. The CDR3 loop spans 16 amino acids. Per germline, CDR1 SGHTA and CDR2 FQGNSA. Losses at the gene ends were 7 bases for V and 6 bases for J; bases not matched to a gene: 13. The CDR3 region has the DNA TGTGCCAGCATCAGAAGTACCCTAGCGGGAGGGCGCGAGCAGTACTTC. It translates to CASIRSTLAGGREQYF.

This chain joins TRBV11-2 and TRBJ1-2; 10 bases line up with TRBD1. CDR3 length equals 18 residues. Germline V gene lookup returns CDR1 SGHAT and CDR2 FQNNGV. V dropped 3 bases and J dropped 0; count of bases not matched to a gene: 10. CDR3 protein: CASSLPGQGPLANYGYTF. The CDR3 nucleotides are TGTGCCAGCAGCTTGCCGGGACAGGGGCCCCTTGCTAACTATGGCTACACCTTC.